The next 12 T cell receptor beta chains were all read from a single sample in a study of cytomegalovirus exposure and HLA in healthy donors. PCR used 60 Vbeta primers and 13 Jbeta primers. Here immunoSEQ multiplex PCR was the method, and the copy in TCRdb shows in-frame clones only, minus some. This sample yields fewer than 250,000 clones, of which just under 75% are seen a single time; approximately 5% belongs to the top ten. Sequenced material: PBMCs. All receptors come from a man aged 25 to 40 in good health and CMV-seropositive.

The chain employs TRBV10-3 and TRBJ2-7; D perhaps matches TRBD2 (6 bases). The germline V gene has CDR1 ENHRY and CDR2 SYGVKD. The length of the CDR3 is 14 residues. The ends were cut back, 2 bases at V and 5 bases at J, with 13 bases in the middle. CDR3 in DNA: TGTGCCATCAGTGAGGAAGGCGGGGCGGACGAGCAGTACTTC. As protein: CAISEEGGADEQYF.

The chain carries TRBV15 and TRBJ2-1, with D possibly TRBD1 on 5 matching bases. Between the trimmed V and J ends, which lost 1 base and 0 bases, there was a span of 7 bases. There are 15 residues in the CDR3. Germline CDR1 and CDR2: LNHNV and YYDKDF (reference sequence). CDR3 in amino acids: CATSRGQLSYNEQFF. The CDR3 DNA is TGTGCCACCAGCAGAGGACAGCTCTCCTACAATGAGCAGTTCTTC.

The V gene is TRBV19, the J gene TRBJ1-2; D perhaps matches TRBD1 (6 bases). Germline CDR1 is LNHDA and CDR2 is SQIVND (reference sequence). CDR3 size: 14 residues. The V and J ends lost 6 bases and 4 bases respectively, with 15 bases between them. The CDR3 sequence: CASRATGFVYGYTF. CDR3 in DNA: TGTGCCAGTAGAGCCACAGGGTTCGTCTATGGCTACACCTTC.

This clone appeared a few times. The rearrangement uses TRBV5-4 and TRBJ2-7, with TRBD2 matching over 8 bases. This CDR3 is built from 14 residues. Germline CDR1 SGHNT, CDR2 YYREEE (reference sequence). Losses at the gene ends were 3 bases for V and 3 bases for J; bases not matched to a gene: 5. The CDR3 is CASSSGGGIYEQYF. The CDR3 nucleotides read TGTGCCAGCAGCTCCGGCGGGGGGATCTACGAGCAGTACTTC.

This clone was seen more than once but under ten times. The chain couples TRBV28 to TRBJ2-2; D may be TRBD1 (6 bases). This CDR3 has 12 amino acids. Per germline, CDR1 MDHEN and CDR2 SYDVKM. Deletions cut 8 bases from V and 4 bases from J, with 8 bases between. In nucleotides, the CDR3 is TGTGCCAGCGGACAGAGCACCGGGGAGCTGTTTTTT. It yields the protein CASGQSTGELFF.

The chain couples TRBV7-2 to TRBJ2-1; maybe TRBD2 (7 bases). V was pared by 6 bases and J by 5 bases, with 26 bases between. This CDR3 has 18 residues. Germline CDR1 SGHTA, CDR2 FQGNSA. CDR3 DNA: TGTGCCAGCAGTCCTATCCCTAGGGGGAGGGCCCGGCACAATGAGCAGTTCTTC. Translation gives CASSPIPRGRARHNEQFF.

This clone was counted a few times. The chain is built from TRBV12-5 and TRBJ1-2, with D possibly being TRBD1 (6 bases). Trimming shortened V by 5 bases and J by 3 bases, and 19 bases separated the two germline ends. Per germline, CDR1 LGHNT and CDR2 FRNRAP. CDR3 length equals 16 residues. The CDR3 bases are TGTGCTAGTGGTGGCGGCGGGGGCGCAGGGTACTATGGCTACACCTTC. Its protein is CASGGGGGAGYYGYTF.

The chain employs TRBV5-1 and TRBJ1-1; 7 bases fit TRBD1. Germline V gives CDR1 SGHRS, CDR2 YFSETQ. V gave up 5 bases and J gave up 0 bases; unmatched junction bases: 4. The CDR3 length is 14 residues. The CDR3 reads CASSGQGVNTEAFF. CDR3 DNA: TGCGCCAGCAGTGGGCAGGGGGTGAACACTGAAGCTTTCTTT.

The rearrangement uses TRBV5-1 and TRBJ2-1, with 11 nucleotides matching TRBD2. The V gene's germline CDR1 is SGHRS and CDR2 YFSETQ. The CDR3 extends over 15 amino acids. V shed 4 bases, J shed 5 bases, and the junction held 5 bases outside the gene matches. The CDR3: CASSPGTSGDNEQFF. In DNA, the CDR3 is TGCGCCAGCAGCCCCGGGACTAGCGGTGACAATGAGCAGTTCTTC.

V is TRBV25-1 and J is TRBJ2-3; D gene uncertain. The CDR3 is 15 amino acids. Germline V lookup: CDR1 MGHDK, CDR2 SYGVNS. Trimming cost V 1 base and J 4 bases, with 12 bases left between them. CDR3 region: CASSESRWSPDTQYF. The DNA of the CDR3 is TGTGCCAGCAGTGAATCGCGGTGGTCACCAGATACGCAGTATTTT. The variable domain in full, with the rest retrieved from reference TRBV25-1 and TRBJ2-3, is EADIYQTPRYLVIGTGKKITLECSQTMGHDKMYWYQQDPGMELHLIHYSYGVNSTEKGDLSSESTVSRIRTEHFPLTLESARPSHTSQYLCASSESRWSPDTQYFGPGTRLTVL.

Written as DNA, the CDR3 is TGTGCCAGTAGTGTCGAGACAGGCTATAATTCACCCCTCCACTTT. Protein: CASSVETGYNSPLHF. The chain carries TRBV19 and TRBJ1-6; TRBD1 might be the D (6 bases). The CDR3 has 15 amino acids. Germline V gives CDR1 LNHDA, CDR2 SQIVND (reference sequence). V dropped 5 bases and J dropped 3 bases, with 11 bases sitting between them.

The V and J genes are TRBV6-6 and TRBJ1-6; possibly TRBD1 for D (6 bases). The germline gives CDR1 MNHNY, CDR2 SVGAGI (reference sequence). The CDR3 consists of 15 residues. V dropped 7 bases and J dropped 4 bases, with 14 bases sitting between them. The CDR3 spells CASTLTGSYNSPLHF. The CDR3 nucleotides are TGTGCCAGCACCTTGACAGGCTCTTATAATTCACCCCTCCACTTT.